The sequence of this T cell receptor (beta chain) was determined in a study of vaccination effects on CD4 cells after COVID-19. Study conclusions and caveats: Among infection- and vaccine-induced clones, marked clonal contraction occurred late after vaccination.

As regards this clone: Its specificity is not known.

Here immunoSEQ multiplex PCR was the method, and the copy in TCRdb shows in-frame clones only, minus some. The sample contains about 61,000 clones, 81% of which appear only once. Using viral peptide pools, the ViraFEST assay grew out antigen-specific CD4+ T cells prior to sequencing. After more than 8 days in culture, the CD4+ T cells were isolated. The healthy vaccine recipients, who had no prior SARS-CoV-2 infection, showed negative nucleocapsid antibodies. Every well housed some 1.8 million PBMC, which grew in culture alongside about 10 IU/ml IL-2 and roughly 9.8 ug/ml peptides. Days 3 and 7 were when half the medium was replaced with IL-2 medium. The clonotype was recovered from a human donor who received a COVID-19 vaccine. Sequenced material: CD4+ T cells from PBMCs cultured with HCoV-229E spike peptides, taken before COVID-19 vaccination.

The CDR3: CASSSDSRNTIYF. The CDR3 coding sequence is TGTGCCAGCAGCTCCGACAGCAGAAACACCATATATTTT. This chain uses TRBV5-6 with TRBJ1-3; a possible D gene is TRBD1 (5 bases). The CDR3 contains 13 residues. Trimming removed 3 bases at V and 5 bases at J, with 9 bases between. Germline V gene sequence: CDR1 SGHDT, CDR2 YYEEEE. Looking up the rest from reference TRBV5-6 and TRBJ1-3 gives the full variable domain: DAGVTQSPTHLIKTRGQQVTLRCSPKSGHDTVSWYQQALGQGPQFIFQYYEEEERQRGNFPDRFSGHQFPNYSSELNVNALLLGDSALYLCASSSDSRNTIYFGEGSWLTVV.